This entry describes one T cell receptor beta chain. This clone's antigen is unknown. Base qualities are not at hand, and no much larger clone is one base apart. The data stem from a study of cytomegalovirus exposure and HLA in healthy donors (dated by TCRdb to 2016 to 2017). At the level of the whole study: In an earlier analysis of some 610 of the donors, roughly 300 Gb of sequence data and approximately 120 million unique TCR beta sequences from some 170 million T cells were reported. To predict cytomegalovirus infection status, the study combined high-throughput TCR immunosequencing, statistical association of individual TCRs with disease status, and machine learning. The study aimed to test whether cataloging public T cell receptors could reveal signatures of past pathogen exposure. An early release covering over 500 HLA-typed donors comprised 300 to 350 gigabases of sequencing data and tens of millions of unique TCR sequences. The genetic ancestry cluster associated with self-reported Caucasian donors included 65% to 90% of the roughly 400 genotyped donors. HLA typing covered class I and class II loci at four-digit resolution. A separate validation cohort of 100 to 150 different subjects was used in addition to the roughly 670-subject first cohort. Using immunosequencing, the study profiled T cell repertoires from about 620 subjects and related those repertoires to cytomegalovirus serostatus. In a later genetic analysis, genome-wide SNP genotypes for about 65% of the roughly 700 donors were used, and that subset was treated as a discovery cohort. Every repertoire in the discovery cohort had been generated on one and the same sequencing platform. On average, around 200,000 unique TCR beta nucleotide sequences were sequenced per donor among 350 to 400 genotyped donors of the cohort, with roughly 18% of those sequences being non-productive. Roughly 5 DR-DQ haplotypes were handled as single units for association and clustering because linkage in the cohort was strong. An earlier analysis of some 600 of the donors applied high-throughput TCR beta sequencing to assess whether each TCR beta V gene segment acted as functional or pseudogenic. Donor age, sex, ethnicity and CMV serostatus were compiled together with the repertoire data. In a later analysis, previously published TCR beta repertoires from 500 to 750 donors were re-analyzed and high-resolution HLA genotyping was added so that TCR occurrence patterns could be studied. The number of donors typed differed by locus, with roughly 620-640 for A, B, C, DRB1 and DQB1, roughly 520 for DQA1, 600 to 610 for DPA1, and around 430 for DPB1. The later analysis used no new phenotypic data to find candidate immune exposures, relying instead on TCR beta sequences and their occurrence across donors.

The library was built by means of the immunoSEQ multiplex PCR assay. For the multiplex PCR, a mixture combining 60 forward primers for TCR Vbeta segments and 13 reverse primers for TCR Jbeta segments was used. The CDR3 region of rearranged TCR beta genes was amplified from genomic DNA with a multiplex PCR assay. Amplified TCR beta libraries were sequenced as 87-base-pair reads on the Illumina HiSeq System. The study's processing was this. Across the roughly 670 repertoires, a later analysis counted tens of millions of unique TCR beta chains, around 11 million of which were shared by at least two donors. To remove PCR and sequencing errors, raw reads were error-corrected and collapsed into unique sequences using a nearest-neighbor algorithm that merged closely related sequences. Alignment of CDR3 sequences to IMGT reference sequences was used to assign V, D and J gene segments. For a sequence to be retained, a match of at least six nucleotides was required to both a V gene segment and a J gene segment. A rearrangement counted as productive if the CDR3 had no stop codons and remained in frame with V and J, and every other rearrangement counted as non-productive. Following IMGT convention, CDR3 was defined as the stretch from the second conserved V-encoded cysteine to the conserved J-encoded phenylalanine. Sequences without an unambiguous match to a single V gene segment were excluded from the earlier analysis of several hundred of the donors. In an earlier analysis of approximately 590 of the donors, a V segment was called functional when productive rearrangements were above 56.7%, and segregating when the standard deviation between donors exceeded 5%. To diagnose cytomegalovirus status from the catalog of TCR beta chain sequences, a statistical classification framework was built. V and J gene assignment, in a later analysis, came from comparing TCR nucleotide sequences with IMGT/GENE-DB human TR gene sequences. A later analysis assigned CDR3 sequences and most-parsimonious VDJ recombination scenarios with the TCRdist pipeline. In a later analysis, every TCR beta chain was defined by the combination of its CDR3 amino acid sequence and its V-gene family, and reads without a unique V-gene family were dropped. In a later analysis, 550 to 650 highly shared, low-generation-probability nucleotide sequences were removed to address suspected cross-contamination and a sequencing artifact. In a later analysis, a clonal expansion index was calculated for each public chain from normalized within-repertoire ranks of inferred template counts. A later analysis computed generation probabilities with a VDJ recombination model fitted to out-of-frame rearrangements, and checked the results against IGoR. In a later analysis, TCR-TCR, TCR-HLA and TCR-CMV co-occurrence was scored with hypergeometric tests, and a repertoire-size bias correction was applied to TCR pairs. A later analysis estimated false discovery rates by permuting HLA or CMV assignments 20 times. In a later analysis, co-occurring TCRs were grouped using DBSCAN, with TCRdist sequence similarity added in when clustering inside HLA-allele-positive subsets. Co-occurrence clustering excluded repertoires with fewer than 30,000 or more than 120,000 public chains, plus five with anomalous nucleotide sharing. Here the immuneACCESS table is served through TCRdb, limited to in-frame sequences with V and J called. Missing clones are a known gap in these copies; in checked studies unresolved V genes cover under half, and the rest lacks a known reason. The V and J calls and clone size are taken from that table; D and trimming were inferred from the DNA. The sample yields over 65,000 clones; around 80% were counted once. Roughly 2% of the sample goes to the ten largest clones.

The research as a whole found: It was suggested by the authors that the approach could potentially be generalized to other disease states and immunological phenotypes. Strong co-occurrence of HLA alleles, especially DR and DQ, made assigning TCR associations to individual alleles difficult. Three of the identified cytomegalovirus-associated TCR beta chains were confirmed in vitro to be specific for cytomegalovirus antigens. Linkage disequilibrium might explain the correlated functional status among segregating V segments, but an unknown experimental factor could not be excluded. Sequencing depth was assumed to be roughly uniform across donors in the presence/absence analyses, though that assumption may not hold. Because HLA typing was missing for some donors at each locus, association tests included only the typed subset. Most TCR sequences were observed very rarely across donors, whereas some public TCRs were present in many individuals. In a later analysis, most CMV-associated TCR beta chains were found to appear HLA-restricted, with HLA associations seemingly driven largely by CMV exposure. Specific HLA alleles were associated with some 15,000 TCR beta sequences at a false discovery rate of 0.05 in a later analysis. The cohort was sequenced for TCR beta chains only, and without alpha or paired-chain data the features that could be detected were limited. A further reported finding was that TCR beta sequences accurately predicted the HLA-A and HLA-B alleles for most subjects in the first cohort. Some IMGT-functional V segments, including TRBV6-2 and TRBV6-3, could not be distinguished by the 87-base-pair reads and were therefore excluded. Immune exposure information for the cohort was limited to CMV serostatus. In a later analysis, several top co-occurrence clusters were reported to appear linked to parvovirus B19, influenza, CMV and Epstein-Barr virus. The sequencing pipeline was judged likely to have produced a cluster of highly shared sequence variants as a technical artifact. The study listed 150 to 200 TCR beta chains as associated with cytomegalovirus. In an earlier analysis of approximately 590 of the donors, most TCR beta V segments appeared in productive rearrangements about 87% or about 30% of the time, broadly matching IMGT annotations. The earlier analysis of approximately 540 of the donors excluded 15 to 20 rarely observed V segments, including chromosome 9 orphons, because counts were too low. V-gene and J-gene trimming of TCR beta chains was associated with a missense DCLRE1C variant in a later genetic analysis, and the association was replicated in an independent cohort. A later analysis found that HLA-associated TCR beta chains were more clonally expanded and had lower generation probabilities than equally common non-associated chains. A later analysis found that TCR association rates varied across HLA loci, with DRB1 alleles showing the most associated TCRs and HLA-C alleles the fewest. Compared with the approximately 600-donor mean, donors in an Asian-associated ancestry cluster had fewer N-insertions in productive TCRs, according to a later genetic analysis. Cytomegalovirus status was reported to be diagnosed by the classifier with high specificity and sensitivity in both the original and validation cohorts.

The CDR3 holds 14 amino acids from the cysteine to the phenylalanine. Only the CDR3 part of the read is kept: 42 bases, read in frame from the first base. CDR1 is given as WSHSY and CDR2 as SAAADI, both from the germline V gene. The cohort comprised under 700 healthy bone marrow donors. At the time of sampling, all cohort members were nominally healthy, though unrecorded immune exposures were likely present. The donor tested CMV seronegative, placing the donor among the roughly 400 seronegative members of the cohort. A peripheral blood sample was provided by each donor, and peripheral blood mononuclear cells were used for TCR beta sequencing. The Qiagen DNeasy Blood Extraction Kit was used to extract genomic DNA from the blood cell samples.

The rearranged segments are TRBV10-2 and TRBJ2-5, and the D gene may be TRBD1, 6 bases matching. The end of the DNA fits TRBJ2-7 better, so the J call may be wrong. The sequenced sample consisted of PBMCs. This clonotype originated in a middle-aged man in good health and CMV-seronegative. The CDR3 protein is CASSLDSNNYEQYF. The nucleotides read TGCGCCAGCAGCCTGGACAGTAACAATTACGAGCAGTACTTC.